This T cell receptor (beta chain) was identified in a study of control samples from healthy donors and cancer patients. In its sample, this clone was seen once. The V and J ends lost 2 bases and 0 bases, in that order; junction bases with no gene match: 4. This CDR3 region has 15 residues. Germline V gene sequence: CDR1 SGHVS, CDR2 FNYEAQ. Measured with immunoSEQ multiplex PCR; TCRdb has only the in-frame clones, and not every one. The sample lists some 150,000 clones, roughly 95% occurring once. This TCR came from a woman in her thirties in good health. The sample was blood. The genes are TRBV7-6 and TRBJ2-7; 7 bases are shared with TRBD1. The CDR3 reads CASSLPSGGSYEQYF. CDR3 bases: TGTGCCAGCAGCTTACCCTCAGGGGGCTCCTACGAGCAGTACTTC.